Many counts were recorded for the clone carrying this TCR beta chain. Its antigen is not known. This specimen comes from a study of spatial heterogeneity in lung cancer. Study overall: Detection consistently captured more beta-chain sequences than alpha-chain sequences. General study findings and limits: At resection, ubiquitous expanded tumor TCRs appeared in blood more than at follow-up.

The time point here: sample taken at primary tumor resection. The donors comprised approximately 72 untreated early-stage non-small cell lung cancer patients. The study tagged each TCR cDNA molecule with a unique molecular identifier. TCRdb used MiXCR to reprocess the 5' RACE reads, holding one entry per CDR3 protein. The sample gives some 23,000 distinct CDR3 sequences, approximately 7% of which show up once; approximately 14% is in the top ten. Between the trimmed V and J ends, which lost 5 bases and 3 bases, there was a span of 16 bases. The CDR3 sequence is 16 residues long. Germline CDR1 reads SGHVT; CDR2 reads SQSDAQ.

This chain connects TRBV7-4 to TRBJ2-2, with D perhaps TRBD2 (7 bases). This receptor was taken from a male donor with early-stage non-small cell lung cancer. This sample comprised PBMCs, obtained at surgery. The CDR3: CASSPRRGAYTGELFF. For the CDR3, the DNA is TGTGCCAGCAGCCCCCGACGGGGGGCATACACCGGGGAGCTGTTTTTT.